This entry features one T cell receptor (beta chain) sequence. Its antigen is undetermined. The table came from immunoSEQ multiplex PCR; TCRdb's copy has only in-frame clones and leaves some out. The sample lists tens of thousands of clones; approximately 84% were seen once. The CDR3 spans 16 residues. Trimming removed 4 bases from V and 7 bases from J, with 17 bases in between. Germline-derived CDR1 and CDR2 are SGHTA and FQGNSA. The sample is drawn from a study of OX40 agonist ivuxolimab in advanced cancers. Overall study results and limits: Partly responding patients at 0.1-3.0 mg/kg showed some of the smallest clonal expansion.

The chain couples TRBV7-2 to TRBJ1-6; D not certain. This sequence originates from an adult with an advanced solid tumor such as melanoma, head and neck, liver or kidney cancer. The source material was CD4+ or CD8+ T cells sorted from blood, sampled in a trial of the OX40 agonist ivuxolimab. The CDR3 sequence is CASSSTTSVSNSPLHF. CDR3 in DNA: TGTGCCAGCAGCTCAACGACGTCGGTTTCGAATTCACCCCTCCACTTT.